The TCR beta chain under discussion was sequenced for a study of shared clonotypes between healthy human individuals. Study-level points and caveats: Generally, estimated richness proved larger in naive subsets than it did in memory subsets.

This CDR3 is 13 amino acids long. Trimming cost V 2 bases and J 1 base, with 5 bases left between them. CDR1 and CDR2 from the germline V gene are SGHTA and FQGTGA. Sequencing used immunoSEQ multiplex PCR; TCRdb keeps in-frame clones, though not all of them. This table has about 2.3 million clones, less than 95% appearing once. This clone was detected only once. Its antigen is unknown. The same CDR3 can be traced to other DNA sequences in this sample. The chain combines TRBV7-3 with TRBJ1-1; no clear D. This TCR came from a young man in good health. Some clones in this sample may be carry-over from other donors' samples. Sequenced input: naive CD4+ T cells from PBMCs. Indicated subset: CD45RA+ positively selected. CDR3 sequence reads: CASSLLANTEAFF. DNA of the CDR3: TGTGCCAGCAGCTTACTGGCGAACACTGAAGCTTTCTTT.